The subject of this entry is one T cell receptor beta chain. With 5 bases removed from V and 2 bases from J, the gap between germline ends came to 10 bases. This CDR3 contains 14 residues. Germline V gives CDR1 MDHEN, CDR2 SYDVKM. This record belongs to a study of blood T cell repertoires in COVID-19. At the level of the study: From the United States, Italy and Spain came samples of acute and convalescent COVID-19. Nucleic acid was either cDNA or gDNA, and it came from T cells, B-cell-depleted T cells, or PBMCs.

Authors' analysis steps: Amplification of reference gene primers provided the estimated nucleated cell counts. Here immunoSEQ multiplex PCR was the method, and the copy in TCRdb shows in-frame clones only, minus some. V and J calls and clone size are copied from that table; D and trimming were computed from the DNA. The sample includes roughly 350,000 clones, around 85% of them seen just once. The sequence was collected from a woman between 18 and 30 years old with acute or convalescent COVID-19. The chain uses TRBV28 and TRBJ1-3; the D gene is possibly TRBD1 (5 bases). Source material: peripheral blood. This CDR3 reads CASSLGHAGNTIYF. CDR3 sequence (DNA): TGTGCCAGCAGTCTAGGACATGCTGGAAACACCATATATTTT.